This T cell receptor (beta chain) stems from a study of beta chain features in type 1 diabetes. Overall study results and limits: Among patients, naive, central memory and Treg TCRB repertoires appeared more similar than among healthy donors. Cells with high TCR expression could be over-represented by cDNA sequencing.

The CDR3 has 13 residues. Germline assignment: CDR1 SGHDT and CDR2 YYEEEE. V was shortened by 2 bases and J by 7 bases, with 13 bases between the two germline ends. Averaging roughly 120 mL, one heparinised blood draw came from each individual donor. Expressed TCRB transcripts got sequenced, as all isolated RNA was reverse transcribed. Assay used: immunoSEQ multiplex PCR; TCRdb lists only in-frame clones, some missing. Here the sample spans under 250,000 clones, 25% to 30% being singletons. This clone was detected a few times. The antigen remains unidentified. This chain uses TRBV5-6 with TRBJ2-7; D remains ambiguous. Sequences were obtained from central memory CD4+ T cells from blood. The receptor's source is a man between 25 and 39 years old in good health. CDR3 nucleotides: TGTGCCAGCAGCTTTCAGGACCCTCTTGAGCAGTACTTC. As protein: CASSFQDPLEQYF. Filled out from reference TRBV5-6 and TRBJ2-7, the complete variable domain reads DAGVTQSPTHLIKTRGQQVTLRCSPKSGHDTVSWYQQALGQGPQFIFQYYEEEERQRGNFPDRFSGHQFPNYSSELNVNALLLGDSALYLCASSFQDPLEQYFGPGTRLTVT.